These 20 T cell receptor beta chains came from one sample sequenced in a study of CD8+CD57+ T cells in acquired aplastic anemia. Only patients with CD8+CD57+ cell expansion on flow cytometry were chosen for sequencing. Using genomic DNA as the template, TCR beta VDJ and CDR3 profiling was carried out. TCRdb re-derived calls from the reads in MiXCR, one entry per CDR3 protein. The sample has approximately 190,000 distinct CDR3 sequences; less than 60% are singletons. Material for sequencing was sorted CD4+, CD8+, or CD8+CD57+ T cells (not recorded which) from PBMCs. The origin of the receptors is a human donor with aplastic anemia.

This clonotype was seen many times. The J gene is TRBJ1-1, the V gene TRBV7-9; D unclear. With 3 bases removed from V and 3 bases from J, the gap between germline ends came to 8 bases. Germline CDR1 and CDR2: SEHNR and FQNEAQ (reference sequence). The CDR3 length is 13 residues. Here the CDR3 DNA reads TGTGCCAGCAGCTTTGTCGAGTACACTGAAGCTTTCTTT. This codes for CASSFVEYTEAFF.

This clonotype was detected ten times or more. This chain uses TRBV20-1 with TRBJ2-7; D possibly corresponds to TRBD2 (7 bases). Trimming cost V 5 bases and J 2 bases, with 25 bases left between them. The CDR3 totals 17 residues. Germline V CDR1 and CDR2: DFQATT, SNEGSKA (reference sequence). The DNA of the CDR3 is TGCAGTGCTGTGTCTCGCGGGAGAGGCCAGGGGCCCTACGAGCAGTACTTC. It specifies CSAVSRGRGQGPYEQYF.

Concerning this clonotype itself: This could be a read error, since a much larger clone is one nucleotide away. This chain links TRBV11-2 with TRBJ2-3, with D possibly matching TRBD2 (6 bases). This CDR3 is 15 amino acids long. Germline CDR1 reads SGHAT; CDR2 reads FQNNGV. The CDR3 region is CASSPAGRLTDTRYF. The CDR3 DNA sequence: TGTGCCAGCAGCCCGGCGGGGAGGCTCACAGATACGCGGTATTTT. Combining the CDR3 with reference TRBV11-2 and TRBJ2-3 gives the whole variable domain EAGVAQSPRYKIIEKRQSVAFWCNPISGHATLYWYQQILGQGPKLLIQFQNNGVVDDSQLPKDRFSAERLKGVDSTLKIQPAKLEDSAVYLCASSPAGRLTDTRYFGPGTRLTVL.

The chain has TRBV24-1 and TRBJ2-7, with 7 bases fitting TRBD1. J gave up 4 bases and V 3 bases, and 8 bases lay outside the gene matches. CDR1 is KGHDR and CDR2 is SFDVKD in the germline V gene. This CDR3 comprises 15 residues. CDR3: CATSDRRGGRYEQYF. CDR3 DNA: TGTGCCACCAGTGATAGAAGAGGGGGCCGATACGAGCAGTACTTC.

This clonotype was picked up many times. The chain combines TRBV7-9 with TRBJ2-3, with 7 bases matching TRBD2. This CDR3 region has 17 residues. Trimming took 4 bases from V and 6 from J; bases not matched to a gene: 16. Germline CDR1 SEHNR, CDR2 FQNEAQ (reference sequence). CDR3 loop: CASSSGVAGATGDTQYF. The DNA of the CDR3 is TGTGCCAGCAGCTCCGGGGTAGCGGGCGCAACTGGCGATACGCAGTATTTT.

This clonotype appeared once. A clone one base away is much larger, so this may be a read error. The genes are TRBV24-1 and TRBJ2-3; 14 bases are a match to TRBD2. CDR3 size: 15 residues. CDR1 KGHDR and CDR2 SFDVKD come from the germline V gene. The trim removed 9 bases at V and 8 bases at J, leaving 9 bases unmatched. In nucleotides, the CDR3 is TGTGCCACCCAGAAGGGACTAGCGGGAGTAGGTACGCAGTATTTT. It is translated as CATQKGLAGVGTQYF.

The genes are TRBV20-1 and TRBJ2-7, with TRBD2 identical over 7 bases. With 0 bases clipped from V and 3 bases from J, the junction kept 5 bases outside the gene matches. The CDR3 sequence is 14 residues long. Germline CDR1 is DFQATT and CDR2 is SNEGSKA (reference sequence). This chain's CDR3 is CSARDGGRDYEQYF. The CDR3 bases are TGCAGTGCTAGAGATGGTGGGAGGGACTACGAGCAGTACTTC.

In this sample, this clonotype turned up a few times. Relative to the germline gene, one junction end is altered; a read error may explain this. The chain recombines TRBV11-1 with TRBJ2-1; D remains ambiguous. Germline assignment: CDR1 SGHAT and CDR2 FQDESV (reference sequence). The length of the CDR3 is 15 residues. Written as DNA, the CDR3 is TGTGCCAGCAGCTGGGTTAGTTCCTCCTACAATGAGCAGCTCTTC. As protein: CASSWVSSSYNEQLF.

This clonotype occurred many times. The gene calls are TRBV7-9 and TRBJ1-2; D uncertain. This CDR3 contains 15 residues. Looked up from germline, CDR1 is SEHNR and CDR2 is FQNEAQ (reference sequence). V lost 4 bases and J lost 4, with 16 bases in between. Here the CDR3 DNA reads TGTGCCAGCAGCTCGTTCTCGGGTATGGTCTATGGCTACACCTTC. Amino acids: CASSSFSGMVYGYTF.

The CDR3: CASSVGWRGTYNEQFF. As DNA, the CDR3 is TGTGCCAGCAGCGTAGGGTGGCGGGGGACCTACAATGAGCAGTTCTTC. This chain connects TRBV9 to TRBJ2-1; 7 nucleotides align to TRBD2. Trimming at V came to 0 bases and at J to 2 bases, leaving 5 bases not matched to a gene. This CDR3 comprises 16 residues. In germline, CDR1 is SGDLS, CDR2 YYNGEE.

This clonotype has a count of ten or more. This chain uses TRBV11-3 with TRBJ2-5, with a possible D match to TRBD1 (5 bases). The CDR3 is 15 amino acids. Per the germline V gene, CDR1 is SGHNT and CDR2 is YENEEA. V lost 0 bases, J lost 5 bases, and 13 bases lay in between. CDR3 in amino acids: CASSLDHQGLETQYF. The CDR3 DNA sequence: TGTGCCAGCAGCTTAGATCACCAGGGCCTCGAGACCCAGTACTTC.

This clonotype was observed once. The chain joins TRBV10-3 to TRBJ1-1; no clear D gene. V lost 1 base to trimming and J lost 11 bases, with 14 bases between them. CDR1 is ENHRY, CDR2 SYGVKD, per germline. This CDR3 has 13 residues. The CDR3 region has the DNA TGTGCCATCAGTGAGTTCGCCCCTAGGCGGGCTTTCTTT. Its protein product is CAISEFAPRRAFF.

This clonotype has more than one count but fewer than ten. The chain uses TRBV29-1 and TRBJ2-5, with TRBD1 matching 11 bases. Unmatched junction bases numbered 14, after V lost 6 bases and J lost 2 bases. This CDR3 region has 17 residues. Germline assignment: CDR1 SQVTM and CDR2 ANQGSEA. CDR3 loop: CSVSGTGGPTSQETQYF. The CDR3 DNA reads as TGCAGCGTGTCCGGGACAGGGGGACCAACCTCTCAAGAGACCCAGTACTTC.

The sample holds a few counts of this clonotype. This chain connects TRBV2 to TRBJ1-1; D call uncertain. The germline V gene encodes CDR1 SNHLY and CDR2 FYNNEI. Trimming stripped 3 bases from V and 0 bases from J, with 5 bases between. The CDR3 consists of 13 residues. CDR3 in amino acids: CASSDQMNTEAFF. The DNA of the CDR3 is TGTGCCAGCAGTGACCAGATGAACACTGAAGCTTTCTTT.

This clonotype came up many times. This CDR3 reads CASSEMHGTGAGYTF. The CDR3 DNA is TGTGCCAGCAGTGAAATGCACGGGACAGGGGCCGGCTACACCTTC. The chain combines TRBV6-1 with TRBJ1-2; 10 bases line up with TRBD1. The CDR3 extends over 15 amino acids. Germline V lookup: CDR1 MNHNS, CDR2 SASEGT. Losses at the gene ends were 2 bases for V and 8 bases for J; bases not matched to a gene: 8.

This clonotype was detected ten times or more. The CDR3 nucleotides are TGTGCCAGCAGCTTATGGCGGTCGAGCTCCTACAATGAGCAGTTCTTC. Protein sequence: CASSLWRSSSYNEQFF. The V and J genes are TRBV7-6 and TRBJ2-1; D is undetermined. The CDR3 is made up of 16 amino acids. The V end lost 2 bases, the J end lost 0 bases, and 11 bases lay between the germline ends. Germline V CDR1 and CDR2: SGHVS, FNYEAQ.

The V gene is TRBV4-2, the J gene TRBJ2-2; tentatively, D is TRBD2 (6 bases). The germline gives CDR1 LGHNA, CDR2 YNFKEQ. The V gene lost 4 bases and the J gene lost 5 bases, with 20 bases spanning the gap. The CDR3 extends over 17 amino acids. This chain's CDR3 is CASSPDSRAAGTGELFF. The CDR3 bases are TGTGCCAGCAGCCCCGATAGTCGGGCGGCGGGGACCGGGGAGCTGTTTTTT.

The rearrangement joins TRBV15 to TRBJ1-2; a possible D gene is TRBD1 (5 bases). The CDR3 has 16 residues. CDR1 LNHNV and CDR2 YYDKDF come from the germline V gene (reference sequence). With 0 bases removed from V and 8 bases from J, the gap between germline ends came to 19 bases. The CDR3 bases are TGTGCCACCAGCAGAGATCTGGGGCAGGGAGATCGGGGCTACACCTTC. This translates into CATSRDLGQGDRGYTF.

Details on this clonotype: This clone may be a read error of a much larger clone one base away. The chain combines TRBV12-3 or TRBV12-4 with TRBJ2-7; 9 bases agree with TRBD2. Trimming cost V 6 bases and J 9 bases; bases outside gene matches: 18. This CDR3 spans 16 amino acids. CDR3 nucleotides: TGTGCCAGCAGCCTATACCCGGGACTAGCAGGCGGCGGGCAGTACTTC. It encodes CASSLYPGLAGGGQYF.

This chain uses TRBV7-2 with TRBJ1-2; 9 bases map to TRBD1. The CDR3 is 13 residues long. V lost 5 bases, J lost 7 bases, and 5 bases stayed unmatched. Germline values: CDR1 SGHTA, CDR2 FQGNSA. CDR3 in amino acids: CASSGTGYPGYTF. In nucleotides, the CDR3 is TGTGCCAGCAGCGGGACAGGGTACCCTGGCTACACCTTC.